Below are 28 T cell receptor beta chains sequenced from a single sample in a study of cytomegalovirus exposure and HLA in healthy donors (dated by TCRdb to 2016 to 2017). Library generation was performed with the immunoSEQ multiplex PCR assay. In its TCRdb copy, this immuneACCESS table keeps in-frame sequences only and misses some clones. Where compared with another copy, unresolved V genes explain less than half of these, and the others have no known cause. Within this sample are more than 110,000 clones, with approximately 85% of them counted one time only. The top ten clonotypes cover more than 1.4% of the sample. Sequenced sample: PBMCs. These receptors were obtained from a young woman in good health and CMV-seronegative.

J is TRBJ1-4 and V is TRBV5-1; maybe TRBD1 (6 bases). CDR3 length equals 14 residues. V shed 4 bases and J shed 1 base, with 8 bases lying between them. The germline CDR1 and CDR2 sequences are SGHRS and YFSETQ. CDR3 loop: CASSPQGTNEKLFF. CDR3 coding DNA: TGCGCCAGCAGCCCACAGGGAACTAATGAAAAACTGTTTTTT.

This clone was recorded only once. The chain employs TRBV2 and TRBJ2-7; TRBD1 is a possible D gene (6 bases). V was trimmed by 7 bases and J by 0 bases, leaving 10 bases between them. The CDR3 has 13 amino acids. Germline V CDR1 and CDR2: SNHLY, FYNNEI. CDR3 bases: TGTGCCAGCACCAGACAGGCCTCCTACGAGCAGTACTTC. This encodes CASTRQASYEQYF.

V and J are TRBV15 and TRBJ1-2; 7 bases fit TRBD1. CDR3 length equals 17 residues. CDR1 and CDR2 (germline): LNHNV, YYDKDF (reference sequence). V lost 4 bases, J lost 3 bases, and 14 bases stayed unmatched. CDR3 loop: CATSKWLGTVWDYGYTF. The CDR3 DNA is TGTGCCACCAGCAAGTGGTTAGGGACAGTCTGGGACTATGGCTACACCTTC.

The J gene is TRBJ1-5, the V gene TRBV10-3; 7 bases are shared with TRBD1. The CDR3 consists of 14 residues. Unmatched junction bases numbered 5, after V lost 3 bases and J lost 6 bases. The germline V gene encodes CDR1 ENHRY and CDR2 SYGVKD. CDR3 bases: TGTGCCATCAGTGAACAGGGGCGCAGTCAGCCCCAGCATTTT. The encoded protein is CAISEQGRSQPQHF.

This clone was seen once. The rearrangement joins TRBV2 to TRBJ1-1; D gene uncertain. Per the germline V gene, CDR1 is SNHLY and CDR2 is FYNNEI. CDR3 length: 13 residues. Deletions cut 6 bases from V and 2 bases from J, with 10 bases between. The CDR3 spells CASRRDHNTEAFF. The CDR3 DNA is TGTGCCAGCAGGCGGGATCACAACACTGAAGCTTTCTTT. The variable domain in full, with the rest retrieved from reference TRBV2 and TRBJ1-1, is EPEVTQTPSHQVTQMGQEVILRCVPISNHLYFYWYRQILGQKVEFLVSFYNNEISEKSEIFDDQFSVERPDGSNFTLKIRSTKLEDSAMYFCASRRDHNTEAFFGQGTRLTVV.

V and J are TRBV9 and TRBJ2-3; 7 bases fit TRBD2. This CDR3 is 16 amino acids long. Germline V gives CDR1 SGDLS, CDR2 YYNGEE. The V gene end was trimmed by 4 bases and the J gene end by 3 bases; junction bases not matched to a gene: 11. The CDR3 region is CASSTLGTGGTDTQYF. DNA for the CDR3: TGTGCCAGCAGCACCCTAGGAACGGGGGGAACAGATACGCAGTATTTT.

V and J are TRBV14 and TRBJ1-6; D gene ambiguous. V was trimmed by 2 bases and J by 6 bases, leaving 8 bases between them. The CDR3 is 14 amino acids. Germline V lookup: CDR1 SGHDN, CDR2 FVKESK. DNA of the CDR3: TGTGCCAGCAGCCAAAGAGGGAGTAATTCACCCCTCCACTTT. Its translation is CASSQRGSNSPLHF. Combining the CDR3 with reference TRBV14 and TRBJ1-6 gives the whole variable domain EAGVTQFPSHSVIEKGQTVTLRCDPISGHDNLYWYRRVMGKEIKFLLHFVKESKQDESGMPNNRFLAERTGGTYSTLKVQPAELEDSGVYFCASSQRGSNSPLHFGNGTRLTVT.

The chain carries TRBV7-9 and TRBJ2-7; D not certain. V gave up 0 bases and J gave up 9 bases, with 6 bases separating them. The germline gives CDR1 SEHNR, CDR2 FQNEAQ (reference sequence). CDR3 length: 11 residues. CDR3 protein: CASSLALGQYF. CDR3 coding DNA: TGTGCCAGCAGCTTAGCGCTAGGGCAGTACTTC.

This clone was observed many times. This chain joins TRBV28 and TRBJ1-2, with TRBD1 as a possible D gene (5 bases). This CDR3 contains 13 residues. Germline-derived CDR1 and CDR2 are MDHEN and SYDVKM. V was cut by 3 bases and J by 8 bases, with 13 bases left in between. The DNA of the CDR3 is TGTGCCAGCAGTTTGGGCAGGGTGACCGGCTACACCTTC. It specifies CASSLGRVTGYTF.

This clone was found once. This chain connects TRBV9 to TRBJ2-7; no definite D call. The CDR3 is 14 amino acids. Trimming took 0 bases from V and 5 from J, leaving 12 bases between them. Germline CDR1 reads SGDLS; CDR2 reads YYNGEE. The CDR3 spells CASSVGGSSDEQYF. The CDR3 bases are TGTGCCAGCAGCGTAGGAGGTTCGTCGGACGAGCAGTACTTC. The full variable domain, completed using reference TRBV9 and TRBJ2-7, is DSGVTQTPKHLITATGQRVTLRCSPRSGDLSVYWYQQSLDQGLQFLIQYYNGEERAKGNILERFSAQQFPDLHSELNLSSLELGDSALYFCASSVGGSSDEQYFGPGTRLTVT.

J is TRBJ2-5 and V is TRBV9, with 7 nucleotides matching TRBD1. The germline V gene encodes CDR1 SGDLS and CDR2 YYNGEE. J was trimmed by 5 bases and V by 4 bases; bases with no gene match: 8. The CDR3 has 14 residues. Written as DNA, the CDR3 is TGTGCCAGCAGCACCCGAACAGGGGTGGAGACCCAGTACTTC. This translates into CASSTRTGVETQYF.

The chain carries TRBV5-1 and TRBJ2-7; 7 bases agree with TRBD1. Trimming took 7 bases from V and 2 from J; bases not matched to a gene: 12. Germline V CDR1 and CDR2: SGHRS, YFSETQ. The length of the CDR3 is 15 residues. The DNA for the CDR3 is TGCGCCAGCCGCGCTCCGGGACAGCTTACCTACGAGCAGTACTTC. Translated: CASRAPGQLTYEQYF. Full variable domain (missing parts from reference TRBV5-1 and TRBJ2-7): KAGVTQTPRYLIKTRGQQVTLSCSPISGHRSVSWYQQTPGQGLQFLFEYFSETQRNKGNFPGRFSGRQFSNSRSEMNVSTLELGDSALYLCASRAPGQLTYEQYFGPGTRLTVT.

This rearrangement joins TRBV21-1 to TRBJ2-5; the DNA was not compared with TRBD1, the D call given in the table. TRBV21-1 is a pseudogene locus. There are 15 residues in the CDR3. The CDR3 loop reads CASSTGTARRETQYF. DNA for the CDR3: TGTGCCAGCAGTACCGGGACAGCGAGGAGAGAGACCCAGTACTTC.

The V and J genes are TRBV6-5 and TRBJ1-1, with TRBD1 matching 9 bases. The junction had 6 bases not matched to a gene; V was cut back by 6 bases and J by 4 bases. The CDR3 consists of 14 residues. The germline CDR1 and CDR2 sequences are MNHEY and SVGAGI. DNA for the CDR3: TGTGCCAGCAGCTTTACAGGGGGCCGCACTGAAGCTTTCTTT. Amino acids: CASSFTGGRTEAFF.

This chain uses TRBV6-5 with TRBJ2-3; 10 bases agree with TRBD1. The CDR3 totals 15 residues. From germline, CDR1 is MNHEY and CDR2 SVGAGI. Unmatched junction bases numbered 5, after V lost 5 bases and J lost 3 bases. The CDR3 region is CASSQDRGRTDTQYF. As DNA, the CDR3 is TGTGCCAGCAGTCAAGACAGGGGGCGGACAGATACGCAGTATTTT.

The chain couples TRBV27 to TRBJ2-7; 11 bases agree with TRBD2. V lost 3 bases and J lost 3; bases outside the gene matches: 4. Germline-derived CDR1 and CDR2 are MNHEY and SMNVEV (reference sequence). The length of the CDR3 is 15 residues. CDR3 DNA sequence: TGTGCCAGCAGTTTTCTAGCGGGGGGTGTCTACGAGCAGTACTTC. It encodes CASSFLAGGVYEQYF.

The CDR3 spells CASSPGLAGSIQYF. CDR3 sequence (DNA): TGCGCCAGCAGCCCAGGACTAGCGGGTTCAATTCAGTACTTC. The rearrangement uses TRBV5-1 and TRBJ2-4; 11 bases map to TRBD2. Germline CDR1 and CDR2: SGHRS and YFSETQ. V lost 4 bases, J lost 10 bases, and 7 bases stayed unmatched. The CDR3 extends over 14 amino acids.

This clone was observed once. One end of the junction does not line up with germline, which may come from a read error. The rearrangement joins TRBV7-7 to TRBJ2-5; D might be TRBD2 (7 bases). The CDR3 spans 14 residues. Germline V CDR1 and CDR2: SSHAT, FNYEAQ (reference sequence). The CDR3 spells CASSLTGREETQYF. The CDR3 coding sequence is TGTGCTAGCAGCTTAACAGGGAGGGAAGAGACCCAGTACTTC.

CDR3 loop: CASSFPGLANTEAFF. CDR3 nucleotides: TGTGCCAGCAGCTTTCCGGGACTTGCGAACACTGAAGCTTTCTTT. The chain uses TRBV5-6 and TRBJ1-1; a weak D match, TRBD1 (5 bases). The germline gives CDR1 SGHDT, CDR2 YYEEEE. The CDR3 covers 15 residues. Between the trimmed V and J ends, which lost 2 bases and 1 base, there was a span of 12 bases.

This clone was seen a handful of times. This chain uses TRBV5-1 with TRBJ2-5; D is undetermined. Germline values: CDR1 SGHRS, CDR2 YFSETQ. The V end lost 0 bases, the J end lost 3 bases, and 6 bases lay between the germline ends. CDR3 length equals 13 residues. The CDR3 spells CASSLGVEETQYF. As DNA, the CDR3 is TGCGCCAGCAGCTTGGGCGTCGAAGAGACCCAGTACTTC.

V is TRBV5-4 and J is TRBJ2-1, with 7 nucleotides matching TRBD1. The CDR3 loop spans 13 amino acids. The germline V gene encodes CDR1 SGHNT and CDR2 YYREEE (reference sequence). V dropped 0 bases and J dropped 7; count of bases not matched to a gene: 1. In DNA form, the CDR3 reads TGTGCCAGCAGCTTGGGACAGGGTAATGAGCAGTTCTTC. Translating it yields CASSLGQGNEQFF.

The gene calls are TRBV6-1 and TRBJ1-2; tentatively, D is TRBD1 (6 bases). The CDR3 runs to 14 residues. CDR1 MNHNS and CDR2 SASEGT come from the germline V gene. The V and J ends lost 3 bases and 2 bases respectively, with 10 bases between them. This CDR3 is CASSDRGQNYGYTF. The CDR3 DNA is TGTGCCAGCAGTGACCGAGGACAGAACTATGGCTACACCTTC.

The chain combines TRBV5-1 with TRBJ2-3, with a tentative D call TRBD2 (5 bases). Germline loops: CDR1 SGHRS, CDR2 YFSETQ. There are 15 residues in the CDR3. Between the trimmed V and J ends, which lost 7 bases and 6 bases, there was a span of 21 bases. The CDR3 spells CASGGEGSLVDTQYF. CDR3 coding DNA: TGCGCCAGCGGCGGCGAGGGATCCCTTGTTGATACGCAGTATTTT.

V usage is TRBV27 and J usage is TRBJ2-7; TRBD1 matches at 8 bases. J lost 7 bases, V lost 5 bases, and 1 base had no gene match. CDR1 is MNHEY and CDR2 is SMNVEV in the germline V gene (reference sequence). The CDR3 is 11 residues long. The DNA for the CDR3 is TGTGCCAGCAGTACAGGGGGTGAGCAGTACTTC. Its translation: CASSTGGEQYF.

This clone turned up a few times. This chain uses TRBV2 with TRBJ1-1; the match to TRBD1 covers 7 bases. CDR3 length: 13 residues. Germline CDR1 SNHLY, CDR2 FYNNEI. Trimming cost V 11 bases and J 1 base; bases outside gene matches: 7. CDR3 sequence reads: CARFRDRNTEAFF. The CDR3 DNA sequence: TGTGCCCGCTTCCGGGACAGGAACACTGAAGCTTTCTTT.

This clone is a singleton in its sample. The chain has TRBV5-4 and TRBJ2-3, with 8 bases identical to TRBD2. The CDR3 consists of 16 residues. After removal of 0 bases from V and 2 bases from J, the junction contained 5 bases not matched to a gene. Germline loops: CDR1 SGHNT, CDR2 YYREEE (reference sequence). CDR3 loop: CASSLAGRGDTDTQYF. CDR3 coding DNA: TGTGCCAGCAGCTTGGCCGGGCGGGGGGACACAGATACGCAGTATTTT.

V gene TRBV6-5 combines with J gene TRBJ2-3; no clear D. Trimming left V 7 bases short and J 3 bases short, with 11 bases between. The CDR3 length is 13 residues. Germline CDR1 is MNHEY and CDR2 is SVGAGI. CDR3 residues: CASISPGTDTQYF. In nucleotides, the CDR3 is TGTGCCAGCATCAGTCCCGGGACAGATACGCAGTATTTT.

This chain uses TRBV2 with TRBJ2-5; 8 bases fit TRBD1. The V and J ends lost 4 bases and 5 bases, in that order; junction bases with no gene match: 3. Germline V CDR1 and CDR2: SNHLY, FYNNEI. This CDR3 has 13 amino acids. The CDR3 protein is CASSGQGRETQYF. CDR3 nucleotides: TGTGCCAGCAGTGGACAGGGGCGGGAGACCCAGTACTTC. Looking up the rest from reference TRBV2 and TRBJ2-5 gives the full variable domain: EPEVTQTPSHQVTQMGQEVILRCVPISNHLYFYWYRQILGQKVEFLVSFYNNEISEKSEIFDDQFSVERPDGSNFTLKIRSTKLEDSAMYFCASSGQGRETQYFGPGTRLLVL.